A single sample gave rise to the 18 T cell receptor beta chains below, sequenced in a study of T cell responses to AZD1222 COVID-19 vaccine. Data came from immunoSEQ multiplex PCR; TCRdb stores just in-frame clones and leaves some out. The table shows 140,000 to 150,000 clones, with 80% to 95% occurring only once. The sequencing used peripheral blood, collected 28 days after the second AZD1222 dose. The receptor set was obtained from an adult who received the AZD1222 COVID-19 vaccine.

The chain links TRBV24-1 to TRBJ1-5; maybe TRBD1 (6 bases). Trimming left V 5 bases short and J 7 bases short, with 11 bases between. Germline CDR1 KGHDR, CDR2 SFDVKD. This CDR3 contains 13 residues. The CDR3 protein is CATSGGGRQPQHF. CDR3 sequence (DNA): TGTGCCACCAGTGGGGGGGGCCGCCAGCCCCAGCATTTT.

The V call is TRBV4-2, the J call TRBJ2-1, with 7 positions matching TRBD1. The CDR3 spans 18 residues. The V gene end was trimmed by 2 bases and the J gene end by 6 bases; junction bases not matched to a gene: 16. Germline lookup yields CDR1 LGHNA and CDR2 YNFKEQ. The CDR3 protein is CASSQQDRAGGGFNEQFF. The CDR3 nucleotides are TGTGCCAGCAGCCAACAAGACAGGGCGGGTGGTGGATTCAATGAGCAGTTCTTC.

The gene calls are TRBV4-1 and TRBJ2-2; 11 bases agree with TRBD1. Germline CDR1 and CDR2: MGHRA and YSYEKL. The CDR3 is made up of 16 amino acids. V shed 2 bases and J 4 bases; nucleotides not matched to a gene: 3. DNA for the CDR3: TGCGCCAGCAGCCAACCGGACAGGGGGCGCACCGGGGAGCTGTTTTTT. Protein sequence: CASSQPDRGRTGELFF.

This sequence joins TRBV28 and TRBJ2-2; a possible D gene is TRBD2 (6 bases). V shed 8 bases and J shed 4 bases, with 17 bases lying between them. CDR3 length: 15 residues. Germline assignment: CDR1 MDHEN and CDR2 SYDVKM. CDR3 amino acids: CASASWGRRTGELFF. The CDR3 nucleotides are TGTGCCAGCGCAAGTTGGGGGAGGCGCACCGGGGAGCTGTTTTTT.

The chain links TRBV5-1 to TRBJ2-3; 9 bases agree with TRBD1. The V gene's germline CDR1 is SGHRS and CDR2 YFSETQ. With V trimmed by 2 bases and J by 6 bases, 16 bases remained unmatched. CDR3 length: 18 residues. The CDR3 is CASSFFSNTGGAADTQYF. CDR3 DNA sequence: TGCGCCAGCAGCTTTTTTTCGAACACAGGGGGCGCCGCGGATACGCAGTATTTT.

The CDR3 here is CAISESRGVGHNQPQHF. For the CDR3, the DNA is TGTGCCATCAGTGAGTCGAGGGGGGTTGGTCACAATCAGCCCCAGCATTTT. The V gene is TRBV10-3, the J gene TRBJ1-5; tentative D call: TRBD1 (6 bases). The CDR3 runs 17 residues. Germline values: CDR1 ENHRY, CDR2 SYGVKD. V dropped 0 bases and J dropped 3 bases, with 15 bases sitting between them.

The chain carries TRBV5-6 and TRBJ1-5; perhaps TRBD1 as D (6 bases). V lost 0 bases and J lost 0, with 7 bases in between. The V gene's germline CDR1 is SGHDT and CDR2 YYEEEE. CDR3 size: 15 residues. As DNA, the CDR3 is TGTGCCAGCAGCTTGGGGACAGATAGCAATCAGCCCCAGCATTTT. This translates into CASSLGTDSNQPQHF. The full variable domain, completed using reference TRBV5-6 and TRBJ1-5, is DAGVTQSPTHLIKTRGQQVTLRCSPKSGHDTVSWYQQALGQGPQFIFQYYEEEERQRGNFPDRFSGHQFPNYSSELNVNALLLGDSALYLCASSLGTDSNQPQHFGDGTRLSIL.

This rearrangement joins TRBV18 to TRBJ1-6; 8 bases agree with TRBD1. This CDR3 has 16 amino acids. The V gene's germline CDR1 is KGHSH and CDR2 LQKENI. After removal of 3 bases from V and 6 bases from J, the junction contained 7 bases not matched to a gene. The CDR3 loop reads CASSPPRTGPNSPLHF. Written as DNA, the CDR3 is TGTGCCAGCTCACCGCCAAGGACAGGGCCTAATTCACCCCTCCACTTT.

V and J are TRBV24-1 and TRBJ2-1; D may be TRBD1 or TRBD2 (6 bases each). Trimming took 0 bases from V and 9 from J, leaving 20 bases between them. This CDR3 contains 17 residues. The germline gives CDR1 KGHDR, CDR2 SFDVKD. This chain's CDR3 is CATSDLRTGGGVGEQFF. The CDR3 DNA reads as TGTGCCACCAGTGATTTGCGGACCGGGGGCGGCGTGGGTGAGCAGTTCTTC.

This chain joins TRBV3-1 (or the pseudogene TRBV3-2) and TRBJ1-1; tentatively, D is TRBD1 (5 bases). The CDR3 length is 13 residues. Germline CDR1 and CDR2: LGHDT and YNNKEL (reference sequence). V gave up 6 bases and J gave up 10 bases, with 18 bases separating them. CDR3 residues: CASREGGRVGAFF. The CDR3 DNA reads TGTGCCAGCAGAGAAGGAGGCAGGGTAGGAGCTTTCTTT.

This clone appeared a few times. This chain connects TRBV28 to TRBJ1-1; unclear D gene. Germline V CDR1 and CDR2: MDHEN, SYDVKM. Trimming removed 6 bases at V and 4 bases at J, with 12 bases between. The CDR3 runs to 13 residues. The CDR3 protein is CASSTLRGTEAFF. CDR3 DNA: TGTGCCAGCAGCACCCTCCGCGGCACTGAAGCTTTCTTT.

V is TRBV5-1 and J is TRBJ1-4; TRBD1 matches 8 bases. There are 17 residues in the CDR3. V lost 4 bases and J lost 7; bases outside the gene matches: 15. Per the germline V gene, CDR1 is SGHRS and CDR2 is YFSETQ. The chain's CDR3 is CASSDGTGAVFGEKLFF. CDR3 bases: TGCGCCAGCAGCGACGGGACAGGAGCCGTATTCGGTGAAAAACTGTTTTTT.

The V and J genes are TRBV12-3 or TRBV12-4 and TRBJ2-1; D is perhaps TRBD1 (5 bases). This CDR3 has 13 residues. The V end lost 7 bases, the J end lost 2 bases, and 9 bases lay between the germline ends. The CDR3 bases are TGTGCCAGCATCTCGGACACCTACAATGAGCAGTTCTTC. Residues: CASISDTYNEQFF.

The chain uses TRBV4-3 and TRBJ1-1; maybe TRBD1 (5 bases). CDR3 length: 15 amino acids. The V end lost 0 bases, the J end lost 4 bases, and 12 bases lay between the germline ends. CDR1 is LGHNA, CDR2 YSLEER, per germline. CDR3 sequence: CASSQEGGRGTEAFF. Here the CDR3 DNA reads TGCGCCAGCAGCCAAGAGGGGGGGAGGGGCACTGAAGCTTTCTTT.

The chain uses TRBV5-1 and TRBJ1-5; 8 nucleotides match TRBD1. Germline lookup yields CDR1 SGHRS and CDR2 YFSETQ. After removal of 2 bases from V and 5 bases from J, the junction contained 6 bases not matched to a gene. The CDR3 covers 15 residues. CDR3 nucleotide sequence: TGCGCCAGCAGCTTAGGACAGGGTGGGGATCAGCCCCAGCATTTT. Amino acids: CASSLGQGGDQPQHF.

The chain links TRBV4-1 to TRBJ2-1; possibly TRBD2 for D (6 bases). There are 14 residues in the CDR3. Germline V CDR1 and CDR2: MGHRA, YSYEKL. The V end was cut by 7 bases, the J end by 10 bases, with 20 bases between. CDR3 bases: TGCGCCAGCAACCTACAGGAGGGCGGCGGGGAGCAGTTCTTC. It yields the protein CASNLQEGGGEQFF.

This clone was recorded a few times. The CDR3 nucleotides read TGTGCCACCGCAGGGCGGAACTCCTACGAGCAGTACTTC. Translated, it gives CATAGRNSYEQYF. This rearrangement joins TRBV6-5 to TRBJ2-7; possible D gene TRBD1, 5 bases. V lost 10 bases, J lost 0 bases, and 13 bases lay in between. The CDR3 spans 13 residues. Germline-derived CDR1 and CDR2 are MNHEY and SVGAGI.

The CDR3 is CASNIGGGYEQYF. CDR3 sequence (DNA): TGTGCCAGTAATATTGGCGGGGGCTACGAGCAGTACTTC. The rearrangement joins TRBV19 to TRBJ2-7, with 7 bases aligning to TRBD2. Germline V gives CDR1 LNHDA, CDR2 SQIVND (reference sequence). The CDR3 covers 13 residues. Unmatched junction bases numbered 6, after V lost 7 bases and J lost 3 bases. Drawing the rest from reference TRBV19 and TRBJ2-7, the complete variable domain is DGGITQSPKYLFRKEGQNVTLSCEQNLNHDAMYWYRQDPGQGLRLIYYSQIVNDFQKGDIAEGYSVSREKKESFPLTVTSAQKNPTAFYLCASNIGGGYEQYFGPGTRLTVT.